This TCR beta chain was captured in a study of T cells in Graves' hyperthyroidism and ophthalmopathy. This clonotype was seen a few times. Its specificity is unknown. No progression to ophthalmopathy during 18 months of follow-up defined stable disease. RNA transcripts provided the source from which TCR beta CDR3 regions were amplified. During a first-round RT-PCR of the TCR CDR3, the HTBI primer set was used. Using its own MiXCR run on the multiplex PCR reads, TCRdb lists one record per CDR3 protein. The table records around 500,000 distinct CDR3 sequences, 13% to 15% of them present only once. Points from the study as a whole: In simple terms, a model built on 13 V-J features told ophthalmopathy apart from stable hyperthyroidism. Onset of ophthalmopathy came a median around 7.1 months after the model predicted it.

The CDR3 has 15 amino acids. V gave up 0 bases and J gave up 5 bases; unmatched junction bases: 5. CDR1 is LGHNA and CDR2 is YNFKEQ in the germline V gene. This clonotype was obtained from a woman aged 35 to 49 with Graves' hyperthyroidism. The chain joins TRBV4-2 to TRBJ2-7; 9 nucleotides align to TRBD2. The sequenced sample consisted of blood. The CDR3 DNA follows: TGTGCCAGCAGCCAAGACCTCAGCGGGAGGAACGAGCAGTACTTC. Protein: CASSQDLSGRNEQYF.